The following is a T cell receptor beta chain sequence with its context. Its antigen target is currently unknown. Base qualities were left out, and no much larger clone turns up one base away. The germline V end is reduced by 6 bases and the J end by 0 bases; junction bases left unmatched: 11. CDR1 MNHEY and CDR2 SVGEGT are derived from the germline V gene. The CDR3, from cysteine to phenylalanine, totals 19 residues. Of all the DNA, just the CDR3 is kept, 57 bases in frame from base 1. The sample's time point, from its label and the paper: baseline before first vaccination. Vaccinee samples came from UK trials COV001 and COV002, including a single-blind randomized controlled phase 2/3 trial of AZD1222 (ChAdOx1 nCoV-19) in healthy adults. For TCRbeta chain sequencing, PBMC samples from trial participants were taken at day 0 and at day 28 after the second dose. The data were obtained in a study of T cell responses to AZD1222 COVID-19 vaccine (dated by TCRdb to about 2021). For context, the study as a whole: AZD1222 recipients with second doses at about 4 weeks or about 12 weeks were pooled, because spike-specific TCR depth and breadth did not differ between schedules. Enrollment into the trials was organized by age into subgroups of 18-55, 56-69 and 70-plus years, and those subgroups contained roughly 140, 27 and 60 TCR-sequenced participants, respectively. TCR sequencing was performed for 230 to 250 trial participants, of whom 207 were given two doses of AZD1222 and approximately 25 were given two doses of MenACWY control vaccine. What the study reported, not specific to this receptor: Only a handful of AZD1222 recipients were SARS-CoV-2 seropositive at baseline, limiting conclusions about previously exposed vaccinees. Participants were mostly white British, with more females than males. The authors suggested clonal diversity may have been underestimated. After two AZD1222 doses, both the breadth and the depth of spike-specific TCRs were significantly higher than at day 0 and than in MenACWY recipients. The 56-69-year group was small, and its depth increase did not reach significance, likely because of low power. Because no samples from the day 14 peak response were available, repertoires could be characterized only after the peak T cell response. CD4 TCRs associated with the vaccine covered the entire spike protein, and the dominant responses were in regions 160-218 and 743-854. Reportedly, close to half of the unique spike-specific TCRs recognized epitopes lying outside the regions that are mutated in the B.1.351 and B.1.1.7 variants.

The CDR3 regions of human TCRbeta chains were analyzed by immunosequencing. For the original study's pipeline: Repertoire TCRs were matched against a reference library of SARS-CoV-2-specific TCRs generated with the MIRA antigen-specificity platform. Breadth was defined as the fraction of unique TCRs that were SARS-CoV-2-associated. Depth was defined as the fraction of total T cells that were SARS-CoV-2-associated. Using the MIRA data, each spike-specific TCR was mapped to the spike region that the TCR reacts to and placed in a CD4 or CD8 class. Log10-transformed breadth and depth values were compared by one-way ANOVA with Sidak's multiple comparisons tests. In TCRdb, the immuneACCESS table is reduced to in-frame sequences with V and J assigned. These tables do not hold every clone; where another copy was compared, an unresolved V gene accounts for under half, and the others remain unexplained. V and J calls and clone size are given by that table; D and trimming were obtained from the DNA. This sample comprises approximately 110,000 clones, more than 75% of them detected only once. Together, the top ten hold about 2.7% of the sample.

This material consisted of peripheral blood, taken on day 0 of AZD1222 vaccination. The clonotype originates from an adult in good health. Recombination joined TRBV6-2 or TRBV6-3 with TRBJ2-1, with 13 bases aligning to TRBD2. The nucleotide sequence is TGTGCCAGCAGCCGTCCCGGGACTAGCGGGAACCCCTCCTACAATGAGCAGTTCTTC. Translated, it gives CASSRPGTSGNPSYNEQFF.